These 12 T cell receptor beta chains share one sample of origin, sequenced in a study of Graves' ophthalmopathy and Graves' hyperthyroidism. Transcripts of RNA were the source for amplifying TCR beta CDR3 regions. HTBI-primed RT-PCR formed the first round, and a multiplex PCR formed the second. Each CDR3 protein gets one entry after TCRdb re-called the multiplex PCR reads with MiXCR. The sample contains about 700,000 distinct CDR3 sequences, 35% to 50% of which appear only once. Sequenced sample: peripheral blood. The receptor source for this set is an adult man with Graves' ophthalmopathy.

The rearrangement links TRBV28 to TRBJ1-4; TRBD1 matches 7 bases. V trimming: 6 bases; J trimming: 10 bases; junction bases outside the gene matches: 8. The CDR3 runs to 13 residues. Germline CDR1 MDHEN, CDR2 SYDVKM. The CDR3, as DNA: TGTGCCAGCAGAACAGGGGCCCTTCCAAAACTGTTTTTT. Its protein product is CASRTGALPKLFF.

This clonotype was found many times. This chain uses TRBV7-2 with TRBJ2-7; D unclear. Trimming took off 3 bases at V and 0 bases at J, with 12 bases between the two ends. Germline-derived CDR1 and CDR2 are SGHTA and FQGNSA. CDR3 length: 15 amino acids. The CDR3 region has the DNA TGTGCCAGCAGCTTCGGGTCAGGCTTCTCCTACGAGCAGTACTTC. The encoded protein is CASSFGSGFSYEQYF.

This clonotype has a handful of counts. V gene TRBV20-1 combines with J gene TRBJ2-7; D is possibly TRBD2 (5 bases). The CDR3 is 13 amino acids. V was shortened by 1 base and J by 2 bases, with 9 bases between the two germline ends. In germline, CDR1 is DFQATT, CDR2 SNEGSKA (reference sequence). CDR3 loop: CSARVGGPYEQYF. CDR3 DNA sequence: TGCAGTGCTAGAGTTGGCGGGCCCTACGAGCAGTACTTC.

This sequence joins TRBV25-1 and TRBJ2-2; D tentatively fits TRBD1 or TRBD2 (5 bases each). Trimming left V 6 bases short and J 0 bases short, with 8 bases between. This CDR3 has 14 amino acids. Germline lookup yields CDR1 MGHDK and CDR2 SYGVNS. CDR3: CASRGVANTGELFF. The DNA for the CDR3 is TGTGCCAGCAGGGGGGTCGCGAACACCGGGGAGCTGTTTTTT.

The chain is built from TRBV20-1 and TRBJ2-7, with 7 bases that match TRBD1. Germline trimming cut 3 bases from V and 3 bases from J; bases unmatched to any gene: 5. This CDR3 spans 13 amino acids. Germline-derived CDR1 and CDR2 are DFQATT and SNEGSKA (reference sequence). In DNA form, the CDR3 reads TGCAGTGCTAGGGGGGACAGCATCTACGAGCAGTACTTC. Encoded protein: CSARGDSIYEQYF.

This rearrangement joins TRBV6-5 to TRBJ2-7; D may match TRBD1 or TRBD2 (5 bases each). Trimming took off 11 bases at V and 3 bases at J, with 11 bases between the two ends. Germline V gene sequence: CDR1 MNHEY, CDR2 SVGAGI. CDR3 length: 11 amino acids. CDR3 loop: CAATRGYEQYF. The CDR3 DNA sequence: TGTGCCGCTACTAGGGGCTACGAGCAGTACTTC.

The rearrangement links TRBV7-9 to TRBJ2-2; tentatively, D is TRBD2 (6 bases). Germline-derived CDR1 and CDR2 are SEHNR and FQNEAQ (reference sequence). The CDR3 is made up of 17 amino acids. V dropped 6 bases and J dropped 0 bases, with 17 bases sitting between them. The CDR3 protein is CASSLLMGLANTGELFF. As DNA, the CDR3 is TGTGCCAGCAGTTTATTGATGGGACTGGCGAACACCGGGGAGCTGTTTTTT. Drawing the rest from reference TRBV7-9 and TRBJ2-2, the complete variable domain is DTGVSQNPRHKITKRGQNVTFRCDPISEHNRLYWYRQTLGQGPEFLTYFQNEAQLEKSRLLSDRFSAERPKGSFSTLEIQRTEQGDSAMYLCASSLLMGLANTGELFFGEGSRLTVL.

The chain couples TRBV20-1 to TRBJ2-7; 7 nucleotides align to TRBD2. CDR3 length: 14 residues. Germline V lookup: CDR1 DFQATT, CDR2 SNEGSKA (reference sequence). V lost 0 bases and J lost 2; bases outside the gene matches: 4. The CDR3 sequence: CSARDWGGTYEQYF. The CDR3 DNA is TGCAGTGCTAGAGATTGGGGGGGAACCTACGAGCAGTACTTC.

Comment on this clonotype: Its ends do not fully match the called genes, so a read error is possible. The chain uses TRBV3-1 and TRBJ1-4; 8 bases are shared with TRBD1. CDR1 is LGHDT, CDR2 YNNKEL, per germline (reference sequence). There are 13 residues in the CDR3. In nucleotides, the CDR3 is TGTGCCAGCAGCCCCAAACAGGGGGAAAAACTGTCTTTT. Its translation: CASSPKQGEKLSF. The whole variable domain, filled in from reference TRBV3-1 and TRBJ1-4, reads DTAVSQTPKYLVTQMGNDKSIKCEQNLGHDTMYWYKQDSKKFLKIMFSYNNKELIINETVPNRFSPKSPDKAHLNLHINSLELGDSAVYFCASSPKQGEKLSFGSGTQLSVL.

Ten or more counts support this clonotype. CDR3 residues: CASSFTGPYTEAFF. Here the CDR3 DNA reads TGCGCCAGCAGCTTTACAGGGCCGTACACTGAAGCTTTCTTT. This chain joins TRBV5-1 and TRBJ1-1; D possibly corresponds to TRBD1 (6 bases). The CDR3 consists of 14 residues. Germline V lookup: CDR1 SGHRS, CDR2 YFSETQ. Trimming pared 2 bases from V and 3 bases from J, leaving 11 bases between.

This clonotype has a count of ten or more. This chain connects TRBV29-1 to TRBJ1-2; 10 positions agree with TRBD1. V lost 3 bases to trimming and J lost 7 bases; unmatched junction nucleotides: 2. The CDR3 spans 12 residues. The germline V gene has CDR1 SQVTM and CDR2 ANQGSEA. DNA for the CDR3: TGCAGCGTTGATGGGACAGGGGTTGGCTACACCTTC. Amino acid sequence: CSVDGTGVGYTF.

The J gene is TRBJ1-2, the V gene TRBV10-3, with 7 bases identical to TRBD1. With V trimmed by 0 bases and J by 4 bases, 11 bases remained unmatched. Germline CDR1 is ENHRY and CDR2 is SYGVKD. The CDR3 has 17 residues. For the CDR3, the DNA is TGTGCCATCAGTGAGTCGTTAGGGTCTTGGACAGGCTATGGCTACACCTTC. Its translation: CAISESLGSWTGYGYTF.